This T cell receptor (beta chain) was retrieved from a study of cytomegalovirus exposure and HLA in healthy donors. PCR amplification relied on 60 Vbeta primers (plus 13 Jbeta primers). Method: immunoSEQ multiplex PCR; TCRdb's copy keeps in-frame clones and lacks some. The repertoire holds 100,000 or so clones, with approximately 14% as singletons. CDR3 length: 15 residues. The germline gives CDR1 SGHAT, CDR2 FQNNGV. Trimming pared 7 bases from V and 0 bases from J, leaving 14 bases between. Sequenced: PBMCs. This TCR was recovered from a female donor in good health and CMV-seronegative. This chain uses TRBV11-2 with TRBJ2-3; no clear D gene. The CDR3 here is CASTPWPLSTDTQYF. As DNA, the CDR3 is TGTGCCAGCACCCCTTGGCCTCTTAGCACAGATACGCAGTATTTT.